This T cell receptor (beta chain) was profiled in a study of human T cells and chemical hapten exposure. For the study at large: Alopecia areata, totalis or universalis affected patients who were mostly female.

Regarding time point: pre-sensitization, week 0. Treatment given: therapeutic diphenylcyclopropenone sensitization with weekly scalp DPC. Unfractionated whole blood served as the source for total RNA extraction. V was trimmed by 7 bases and J by 0 bases, leaving 14 bases between them. This CDR3 contains 14 residues. Germline V gene sequence: CDR1 SQVTM, CDR2 ANQGSEA. Via MiXCR, TCRdb re-called the RACE reads, giving one row per CDR3 protein. Of around 300,000 distinct CDR3 sequences in the sample, about 7.7% were seen once. Here the sequenced sample was whole blood, taken in connection with sensitization to the hapten diphenylcyclopropenone (DPC). The chain employs TRBV29-1 and TRBJ2-3; D is uncertain. This TCR was sampled from a man between 18 and 35 years old with alopecia areata. Some clones in this sample may be carry-over from other donors' samples. The CDR3 sequence: CSGLTPLSTDTQYF. CDR3 nucleotides: TGCAGCGGTCTTACACCCCTTAGCACAGATACGCAGTATTTT.